This record covers a single T cell receptor beta chain. As handled by the study authors: Estimates of nucleated cell counts were drawn from the amplification of reference gene primers. Using immunoSEQ multiplex PCR, the repertoire was profiled, and TCRdb retains in-frame clones only, with some absent. For V, J and clone size, that table is used; D and trimming come from the DNA. Among 150,000 to 200,000 clones listed, roughly 89% were seen once. This sample was taken from a study of blood T cell repertoires in COVID-19. At the level of the study: Some COVID-19 samples were acute and others convalescent; all came from the United States, Italy and Spain. The cDNA or gDNA used as material had been derived from T cells, B-cell-depleted T cells, or PBMCs.

CDR1 and CDR2 (germline): KGHSH, LQKENI. The V and J ends lost 0 bases and 6 bases, in that order; junction bases with no gene match: 12. The CDR3 has 18 residues. This TCR was recovered from a man between 18 and 29 years old with active or convalescent COVID-19. Sequences were obtained from peripheral blood. This chain connects TRBV18 to TRBJ2-1, with 9 bases aligning to TRBD1. CDR3 in DNA: TGTGCCAGCTCACCACCGAGAGGACAGGGGTCGGCAGGCAATGAGCAGTTCTTC. Protein product: CASSPPRGQGSAGNEQFF.